One and the same sample provided the 21 T cell receptor beta chains below, sequenced in a study of T cells after yellow fever vaccination (dated by TCRdb to between 2018 and 2020). This specimen's treatment or condition label, interpreted: live attenuated yellow fever vaccine strain. Receptor libraries were prepared by 5' RACE. Sequencing took place on an Illumina NovaSeq 6000. The public sequencing data were trimmed at Q25 with fastp and processed into clonotypes with MiXCR by TCRdb, which kept only in-frame beta chains. Each entry merges the rows of one CDR3 protein and shows their most common DNA and genes. The sample data list some 390,000 distinct CDR3 sequences, and under 20% of these were observed just once. Around 17% of the sample goes to the ten largest clones. Source: PBMCs, taken before the yellow fever booster vaccination. These receptors all stem from a man aged 18 to 35 who received the YFV17D yellow fever vaccine.

This clonotype showed up just a few times. The chain joins TRBV9 to TRBJ2-1; the match to TRBD2 covers 8 bases. V shed 0 bases, J shed 4 bases, and the junction held 3 bases outside the gene matches. From germline, CDR1 is SGDLS and CDR2 YYNGEE. CDR3 length: 15 residues. CDR3 amino acids: CASSVEVAGYNEQFF. CDR3 bases: TGTGCCAGCAGCGTAGAGGTAGCGGGATACAATGAGCAGTTCTTC.

The chain carries TRBV5-6 and TRBJ2-1; tentative D call: TRBD2 (6 bases). This CDR3 has 13 residues. V lost 4 bases and J 8 bases, leaving 13 bases between the germline ends. The germline V gene encodes CDR1 SGHDT and CDR2 YYEEEE. DNA of the CDR3: TGTGCCAGCAGCCGTAATCCGGGGGATGAGCAGTTCTTC. The encoded protein is CASSRNPGDEQFF.

The gene calls are TRBV12-3 or TRBV12-4 and TRBJ1-5; D is unclear. Trimming left V 7 bases short and J 2 bases short, with 6 bases between. The CDR3 has 12 amino acids. The CDR3 is CASNYGNQPQHF. As DNA, the CDR3 is TGTGCCAGCAATTATGGCAATCAGCCCCAGCATTTT.

This clonotype showed up just a few times. The rearrangement joins TRBV18 to TRBJ2-7; TRBD1 agrees at 8 bases. Germline V gene sequence: CDR1 KGHSH, CDR2 LQKENI. The length of the CDR3 is 13 residues. Germline trimming cut 3 bases from V and 7 bases from J; bases unmatched to any gene: 5. CDR3 amino acids: CASSPLTGGEQYV. The DNA for the CDR3 is TGTGCCAGCTCACCTCTAACAGGGGGAGAGCAGTACGTC.

In its sample, this clonotype was seen many times. This chain uses TRBV6-5 with TRBJ1-1; D might be TRBD1 (5 bases). The germline V gene has CDR1 MNHEY and CDR2 SVGAGI. The CDR3 contains 14 residues. V was clipped by 2 bases and J by 1 base, with 8 bases between them. The CDR3 sequence is CASSYKGTNTEAFF. The CDR3 DNA is TGTGCCAGCAGTTACAAGGGGACGAACACTGAAGCTTTCTTT.

Ten or more counts support this clonotype. The V and J genes are TRBV6-1 and TRBJ1-5; the D is unclear. The V gene's germline CDR1 is MNHNS and CDR2 SASEGT. CDR3 length equals 15 residues. The V gene lost 6 bases and the J gene lost 0 bases, with 12 bases spanning the gap. The CDR3 sequence: CASSRRRDSNQPQHF. The CDR3 nucleotides are TGTGCCAGCAGCCGCAGACGCGATAGCAATCAGCCCCAGCATTTT.

The sample holds many counts of this clonotype. V gene TRBV25-1 combines with J gene TRBJ1-6; D unresolved. V was trimmed by 2 bases and J by 11 bases, leaving 4 bases between them. CDR3 length: 11 residues. Germline V CDR1 and CDR2: MGHDK, SYGVNS. The CDR3, as DNA: TGTGCCAGCAGTGAAGGGGCACCCCTCCACTTT. It is translated as CASSEGAPLHF.

The chain carries TRBV12-5 and TRBJ2-7, with D perhaps TRBD2 (6 bases). V was trimmed by 1 base and J by 4 bases, leaving 8 bases between them. Germline V lookup: CDR1 LGHNT, CDR2 FRNRAP. CDR3 length: 13 residues. CDR3 bases: TGTGCTAGTGGTTTGGCCGGGGGTTACGAGCAGTACTTC. Its translation: CASGLAGGYEQYF. Full variable domain (missing parts from reference TRBV12-5 and TRBJ2-7): DARVTQTPRHKVTEMGQEVTMRCQPILGHNTVFWYRQTMMQGLELLAYFRNRAPLDDSGMPKDRFSAEMPDATLATLKIQPSEPRDSAVYFCASGLAGGYEQYFGPGTRLTVT.

V gene TRBV6-5 combines with J gene TRBJ2-7; D possibly uses TRBD1 or TRBD2 (5 bases each). The CDR3 loop spans 14 amino acids. The germline V and J ends were trimmed by 2 bases and 3 bases, with 11 bases remaining between them. The V gene's germline CDR1 is MNHEY and CDR2 SVGAGI. This chain's CDR3 is CASSYMRGNYEQYF. The CDR3 nucleotides read TGTGCCAGCAGTTACATGAGGGGCAACTACGAGCAGTACTTC.

This clonotype was seen a few times. The genes are TRBV29-1 and TRBJ1-1; weak D call: TRBD1 (5 bases). Germline CDR1 SQVTM, CDR2 ANQGSEA. CDR3 length: 13 residues. Trimming took 4 bases from V and 6 from J, leaving 15 bases between them. As DNA, the CDR3 is TGCAGCGTTGTGTGGGGGGACGGCGCTGAAGCTTTCTTT. It codes for CSVVWGDGAEAFF.

There are many counts of this clonotype. The chain uses TRBV5-1 and TRBJ2-3; unclear D gene. Trimming shortened V by 4 bases and J by 2 bases, and 14 bases separated the two germline ends. From germline, CDR1 is SGHRS and CDR2 YFSETQ. The length of the CDR3 is 15 residues. The CDR3 here is CASSPSTTHTDTQYF. The CDR3 coding sequence is TGCGCCAGCAGCCCTAGTACTACCCACACAGATACGCAGTATTTT.

The chain uses TRBV6-5 and TRBJ2-7; unclear D gene. Trimming removed 2 bases from V and 7 bases from J, with 6 bases in between. The CDR3 loop spans 11 amino acids. From germline, CDR1 is MNHEY and CDR2 SVGAGI. The CDR3 spells CASSYETEQYF. In DNA form, the CDR3 reads TGTGCCAGCAGTTACGAAACGGAGCAGTACTTC.

This clonotype has at least ten counts. The genes are TRBV6-6 and TRBJ2-5; D gene ambiguous. V lost 6 bases and J 4 bases, leaving 6 bases between the germline ends. The length of the CDR3 is 11 residues. Germline assignment: CDR1 MNHNY and CDR2 SVGAGI (reference sequence). CDR3 sequence: CASRKGETQYF. Here the CDR3 DNA reads TGTGCCAGCAGGAAGGGAGAGACCCAGTACTTC.

This clonotype was counted a few times. Sequence at one end of the junction differs from germline and may be a read error. J is TRBJ2-1 and V is TRBV7-7; 10 bases align to TRBD1. The germline gives CDR1 SSHAT, CDR2 FNYEAQ (reference sequence). This CDR3 has 16 residues. The CDR3 reads CASSPNPGQGYNEQFF. Here the CDR3 DNA reads TGTGCTAGCAGCCCAAATCCGGGACAGGGGTACAATGAGCAGTTCTTC.

This chain connects TRBV12-3 or TRBV12-4 to TRBJ2-1; weak D call: TRBD1 (5 bases). Trimming left V 5 bases short and J 7 bases short, with 12 bases between. The CDR3 is made up of 13 amino acids. In nucleotides, the CDR3 is TGTGCCAGCAGTCCTCGACAGCCGAATGAGCAGTTCTTC. It specifies CASSPRQPNEQFF.

In this sample, this clonotype turned up a few times. J is TRBJ2-2 and V is TRBV5-1; D perhaps matches TRBD2 (5 bases). Germline lookup yields CDR1 SGHRS and CDR2 YFSETQ. The CDR3 contains 15 residues. Trimming pared 7 bases from V and 2 bases from J, leaving 15 bases between. CDR3: CASSRGWENTGELFF. CDR3 sequence (DNA): TGCGCCAGCTCTCGGGGTTGGGAAAACACCGGGGAGCTGTTTTTT.

This clonotype was counted a few times. V gene TRBV18 combines with J gene TRBJ2-6; D not resolved. From germline, CDR1 is KGHSH and CDR2 LQKENI. The V end was cut by 6 bases, the J end by 6 bases, with 6 bases between. There are 12 residues in the CDR3. The CDR3 protein is CASSEKANVLTF. The CDR3 nucleotides are TGTGCCAGCTCTGAAAAGGCCAACGTCCTGACTTTC.

This clonotype has only a few counts. The chain combines TRBV18 with TRBJ2-1; TRBD1 agrees at 10 bases. Per the germline V gene, CDR1 is KGHSH and CDR2 is LQKENI. V was clipped by 6 bases and J by 5 bases; unmatched bases: 10. The CDR3 consists of 16 residues. The DNA of the CDR3 is TGTGCCAGCTCTCCTGGTACCGGGACAGGGGACAATGAGCAGTTCTTC. It codes for CASSPGTGTGDNEQFF.

This clonotype turned up a few times. This sequence joins TRBV4-3 and TRBJ1-1; 8 bases fit TRBD1. This CDR3 region has 16 residues. J gave up 7 bases and V 0 bases, and 10 bases lay outside the gene matches. The germline gives CDR1 LGHNA, CDR2 YSLEER. CDR3 in DNA: TGCGCCAGCAGCCAAGATACCACTCGGACAGGGAGTGAAGCTTTCTTT. Translated, it gives CASSQDTTRTGSEAFF.

This clonotype occurred a few times. The rearrangement uses TRBV20-1 and TRBJ2-3; D remains ambiguous. Germline V gene data show CDR1 as DFQATT and CDR2 as SNEGSKA (reference sequence). The V gene lost 1 base and the J gene lost 1 base, with 12 bases spanning the gap. This CDR3 spans 15 amino acids. DNA of the CDR3: TGCAGTGCTAGAGTAGTCAGCCTAGGCACAGATACGCAGTATTTT. It translates to CSARVVSLGTDTQYF.

The chain uses TRBV20-1 and TRBJ2-1; maybe TRBD2 (5 bases). CDR1 and CDR2 from the germline V gene are DFQATT and SNEGSKA (reference sequence). The V end was cut by 1 base, the J end by 10 bases, with 11 bases between. The CDR3 contains 12 residues. CDR3: CSARVGDTEQFF. The CDR3 DNA reads as TGCAGTGCTAGAGTGGGAGACACAGAGCAGTTCTTC.